This entry concerns a single T cell receptor (beta chain). This sample was taken from a study of blood T cell repertoires in COVID-19. Categorization into cohorts depended on clinical history that participants reported. Among Cohort 3 donors, those recovered had two negative PCRs, clearance, or symptom resolution. Produced via immunoSEQ multiplex PCR; TCRdb's table is partial and in-frame only. The repertoire includes 150,000 to 200,000 clones, 82% of them detected once, and about 11% sits in the top ten. Material: PBMCs or T cells enriched from blood (not recorded which). The sequence was obtained from a man aged 45-65 years who had recovered from COVID-19.

The CDR3 DNA sequence: TGCGCCAGCAGCCTGGAAGGACTCACTGAAGCTTTCTTT. Translated, it gives CASSLEGLTEAFF. V is TRBV5-1 and J is TRBJ1-1; D remains unclear. Germline V lookup: CDR1 SGHRS, CDR2 YFSETQ. With 4 bases removed from V and 4 bases from J, the gap between germline ends came to 11 bases. The CDR3 totals 13 residues.